The 21 T cell receptor beta chains given below trace back to one sample, sequenced in a study of blood T cell repertoires in COVID-19. TCRdb's table, derived via immunoSEQ multiplex PCR, lists solely in-frame clones and lacks some. The sample holds 150,000 to 200,000 clones; approximately 80% are singletons and the top ten take approximately 6.9%. The sample comprised peripheral blood. These receptors were obtained from a man between 60 and 75 years old with acute or convalescent COVID-19.

The V and J genes are TRBV2 and TRBJ2-5; D unclear. The length of the CDR3 is 12 residues. Deletions cut 6 bases from V and 1 base from J, with 6 bases between. Germline V CDR1 and CDR2: SNHLY, FYNNEI. CDR3 sequence reads: CASSYVQETQYF. For the CDR3, the DNA is TGTGCCAGCAGCTACGTCCAAGAGACCCAGTACTTC.

The V call is TRBV7-9, the J call TRBJ1-2, with no clear D. V lost 4 bases and J lost 5, with 20 bases in between. From germline, CDR1 is SEHNR and CDR2 FQNEAQ (reference sequence). The CDR3 spans 16 residues. CDR3 sequence: CASSSYRFRRGYGYTF. The CDR3 DNA reads as TGTGCCAGCAGCTCCTACCGTTTTCGACGGGGATATGGCTACACCTTC. The variable domain in full, completed from reference TRBV7-9 and TRBJ1-2, reads DTGVSQNPRHKITKRGQNVTFRCDPISEHNRLYWYRQTLGQGPEFLTYFQNEAQLEKSRLLSDRFSAERPKGSFSTLEIQRTEQGDSAMYLCASSSYRFRRGYGYTFGSGTRLTVV.

V is TRBV27 and J is TRBJ2-5; D remains unclear. The CDR3 is 14 residues long. V shed 0 bases and J shed 5 bases, with 10 bases lying between them. Germline CDR1 and CDR2: MNHEY and SMNVEV (reference sequence). In nucleotides, the CDR3 is TGTGCCAGCAGTTTATCCTCTTCGGTGGAGACCCAGTACTTC. Protein sequence: CASSLSSSVETQYF.

The genes are TRBV19 and TRBJ2-6; a weak D match, TRBD1 (5 bases). The CDR3 sequence is 15 residues long. CDR1 and CDR2 from the germline V gene are LNHDA and SQIVND (reference sequence). The ends were cut back, 1 base at V and 4 bases at J, with 8 bases in the middle. CDR3 residues: CASSIGGPGANVLTF. Written as DNA, the CDR3 is TGTGCCAGTAGTATAGGGGGCCCCGGGGCCAACGTCCTGACTTTC.

This chain uses TRBV20-1 with TRBJ1-2; TRBD1 matches at 7 bases. Losses at the gene ends were 3 bases for V and 7 bases for J; bases not matched to a gene: 2. This CDR3 region has 11 residues. Per the germline V gene, CDR1 is DFQATT and CDR2 is SNEGSKA (reference sequence). Here the CDR3 DNA reads TGCAGTGCTAGCAACAGGGGTGGCTACACCTTC. Its translation is CSASNRGGYTF.

This clone appeared once. The chain couples TRBV11-3 to TRBJ2-2, with 8 nucleotides matching TRBD1. After removal of 5 bases from V and 1 base from J, the junction contained 6 bases not matched to a gene. Germline V CDR1 and CDR2: SGHNT, YENEEA. The CDR3 is made up of 16 amino acids. The CDR3 loop is CASSDQGARNTGELFF. In DNA form, the CDR3 reads TGTGCCAGCAGCGATCAGGGGGCGCGGAACACCGGGGAGCTGTTTTTT.

The V and J genes are TRBV10-2 and TRBJ1-1; 7 bases fit TRBD1. This CDR3 has 15 residues. V shed 3 bases, J shed 1 base, and the junction held 5 bases outside the gene matches. Germline V gene sequence: CDR1 WSHSY, CDR2 SAAADI. CDR3 sequence (DNA): TGCGCCAGCAGTGAAAAGGCAGGGGGGAACACTGAAGCTTTCTTT. Protein sequence: CASSEKAGGNTEAFF.

The chain combines TRBV3-1 (or the pseudogene TRBV3-2) with TRBJ2-3, with D hard to call. V gave up 0 bases and J gave up 5 bases, with 3 bases separating them. Germline-derived CDR1 and CDR2 are LGHDT and YNNKEL (reference sequence). The CDR3 sequence is 12 residues long. In DNA, the CDR3 is TGTGCCAGCAGCCAAGAGCGAGATACGCAGTATTTT. This translates into CASSQERDTQYF.

This chain links TRBV25-1 with TRBJ1-1, with unresolved D. The CDR3 consists of 11 residues. Between the trimmed V and J ends, which lost 4 bases and 11 bases, there was a span of 11 bases. CDR1 and CDR2 (germline): MGHDK, SYGVNS. CDR3 coding DNA: TGTGCCAGCAGTGCGGGGTACGAGGCTTTCTTT. This translates into CASSAGYEAFF.

The genes are TRBV24-1 and TRBJ2-1; TRBD1 agrees at 7 bases. Germline V gene lookup returns CDR1 KGHDR and CDR2 SFDVKD. This CDR3 region has 15 residues. Unmatched junction bases numbered 7, after V lost 9 bases and J lost 0 bases. Here the CDR3 DNA reads TGTGCCACCGGGGGACAGCCCTACTCCTACAATGAGCAGTTCTTC. Translated: CATGGQPYSYNEQFF.

The chain uses TRBV5-4 and TRBJ2-3; TRBD1 matches 7 bases. CDR3 size: 15 residues. Germline lookup yields CDR1 SGHNT and CDR2 YYREEE (reference sequence). Germline trimming cut 4 bases from V and 4 bases from J; bases unmatched to any gene: 9. The CDR3 DNA follows: TGTGCCAGCAGCCCGGGACAGTTAAGCGCAGATACGCAGTATTTT. It is translated as CASSPGQLSADTQYF.

The J gene is TRBJ2-3, the V gene TRBV2; D might be TRBD1 (6 bases). The CDR3 contains 14 residues. V lost 7 bases, J lost 2 bases, and 13 bases lay in between. Germline CDR1 reads SNHLY; CDR2 reads FYNNEI. This CDR3 reads CASTGWDTTDTQYF. DNA for the CDR3: TGTGCCAGCACCGGCTGGGACACCACAGATACGCAGTATTTT.

The chain has TRBV25-1 and TRBJ1-1, with D tentatively TRBD1 (5 bases). Germline CDR1 reads MGHDK; CDR2 reads SYGVNS. CDR3 length: 15 amino acids. V was pared by 5 bases and J by 8 bases, with 21 bases between. DNA for the CDR3: TGTGCCAGCAGTAAAATCGGGAGAACCCACAGGGAAGCTTTCTTT. Its translation is CASSKIGRTHREAFF.

This clone was seen many times. J is TRBJ2-1 and V is TRBV6-1, with 10 bases fitting TRBD2. This CDR3 spans 19 amino acids. Looked up from germline, CDR1 is MNHNS and CDR2 is SASEGT. J lost 4 bases, V lost 2 bases, and 14 bases had no gene match. As DNA, the CDR3 is TGTGCCAGCAGTGAAATCGGGAGGACTAGCGGAAGGAAGTACAATGAGCAGTTCTTC. Amino acids: CASSEIGRTSGRKYNEQFF.

The chain recombines TRBV2 with TRBJ1-3; D uncertain. Germline V CDR1 and CDR2: SNHLY, FYNNEI. V was shortened by 2 bases and J by 0 bases, with 11 bases between the two germline ends. This CDR3 region has 16 residues. CDR3: CASSELMAGSGNTIYF. The DNA for the CDR3 is TGTGCCAGCAGTGAACTAATGGCAGGCTCTGGAAACACCATATATTTT.

The genes are TRBV7-9 and TRBJ1-2; TRBD1 is a possible D gene (6 bases). Trimming shortened V by 5 bases and J by 6 bases, and 16 bases separated the two germline ends. Germline CDR1 SEHNR, CDR2 FQNEAQ (reference sequence). The CDR3 is 14 amino acids. This CDR3 is CASSHASGADGYTF. Here the CDR3 DNA reads TGTGCCAGCAGCCATGCCTCAGGGGCCGATGGCTACACCTTC. Looking up the rest from reference TRBV7-9 and TRBJ1-2 gives the full variable domain: DTGVSQNPRHKITKRGQNVTFRCDPISEHNRLYWYRQTLGQGPEFLTYFQNEAQLEKSRLLSDRFSAERPKGSFSTLEIQRTEQGDSAMYLCASSHASGADGYTFGSGTRLTVV.

V gene TRBV7-9 combines with J gene TRBJ2-7; no clear D. Germline CDR1 SEHNR, CDR2 FQNEAQ (reference sequence). The germline V and J ends were trimmed by 1 base and 6 bases, with 10 bases remaining between them. The CDR3 length is 13 residues. The chain's CDR3 is CASSLVPTSEQYF. For the CDR3, the DNA is TGTGCCAGCAGCTTAGTTCCGACATCCGAGCAGTACTTC.

The chain employs TRBV9 and TRBJ2-1; 11 bases agree with TRBD2. The CDR3 loop spans 18 amino acids. Trimming cost V 3 bases and J 0 bases; bases outside gene matches: 8. Germline V gene data show CDR1 as SGDLS and CDR2 as YYNGEE. The CDR3 DNA reads TGTGCCAGCAGCGGAGACCCGACTAGCGGGGACTCCTACAATGAGCAGTTCTTC. Residues: CASSGDPTSGDSYNEQFF.

The chain joins TRBV2 to TRBJ2-5; 13 nucleotides line up with TRBD2. V lost 6 bases, J lost 12 bases, and 7 bases stayed unmatched. Germline lookup yields CDR1 SNHLY and CDR2 FYNNEI. This CDR3 contains 13 residues. CDR3 in amino acids: CASRMGLAGTKYF. CDR3 nucleotides: TGTGCCAGCAGGATGGGACTAGCGGGGACTAAGTACTTC.

This chain links TRBV5-1 with TRBJ1-6; D gene uncertain. This CDR3 has 12 amino acids. Germline CDR1 reads SGHRS; CDR2 reads YFSETQ. V lost 2 bases and J lost 8, with 5 bases in between. The CDR3 region has the DNA TGCGCCAGCAGCTTAGAGGATTCACCCCTCCACTTT. Protein: CASSLEDSPLHF.

The chain recombines TRBV9 with TRBJ1-3; D unclear. The germline gives CDR1 SGDLS, CDR2 YYNGEE. V dropped 0 bases and J dropped 0 bases, with 10 bases sitting between them. There are 16 residues in the CDR3. The CDR3 coding sequence is TGTGCCAGCAGCGTAGCTGAGGCTTTCTCTGGAAACACCATATATTTT. Protein product: CASSVAEAFSGNTIYF.